A selection of T cell receptor beta chains follows, all from one sample in a study of T cell responses to AZD1222 COVID-19 vaccine. Using immunoSEQ multiplex PCR, the repertoire was profiled, and TCRdb retains in-frame clones only, with some absent. The sample contains 140,000 to 150,000 clones, 90% to 95% of which appear only once. This sample comprised peripheral blood, obtained on day 0 of MenACWY control vaccination. These TCRs come from an adult in good health. The CDR3 runs from the conserved cysteine through the conserved F or W. The order of the fields is D gene, J gene, CDR3 length, V gene, clone size, CDR3 protein, CDR3 DNA. A D gene is named only where the DNA matches it firmly. A row's size may be missing; if present it is once, few, many or a size class.

d_call: NA
j_call: TRBJ2-7
cdr3_length: 14
v_call: TRBV5-1
clone_size: NA
cdr3_aa: CASSLDQGQGEQYF
cdr3_nt: TGCGCCAGCAGCTTGGACCAGGGCCAGGGCGAGCAGTACTTC

d_call: NA
j_call: TRBJ1-2
cdr3_length: 13
v_call: TRBV11-2
clone_size: once
cdr3_aa: CASSSWGFSGYTF
cdr3_nt: TGTGCCAGCAGCTCCTGGGGGTTCAGCGGCTACACCTTC

d_call: NA
j_call: TRBJ2-7
cdr3_length: 12
v_call: TRBV5-4
clone_size: once
cdr3_aa: CASSGHRDEQYF
cdr3_nt: TGTGCCAGCAGCGGCCACAGGGACGAGCAGTACTTC

d_call: TRBD1
j_call: TRBJ2-3
cdr3_length: 17
v_call: TRBV11-2
clone_size: NA
cdr3_aa: CASSHRPRDRGPDTQYF
cdr3_nt: TGTGCCAGCAGCCACCGGCCCCGGGACAGGGGGCCAGATACGCAGTATTTT

d_call: NA
j_call: TRBJ1-4
cdr3_length: 14
v_call: TRBV6-1
clone_size: NA
cdr3_aa: CASSEQAANEKLFF
cdr3_nt: TGTGCCAGCAGTGAGCAGGCGGCTAATGAAAAACTGTTTTTT

d_call: NA
j_call: TRBJ2-1
cdr3_length: 13
v_call: TRBV7-2
clone_size: NA
cdr3_aa: CASSLTSYNEQFF
cdr3_nt: TGTGCCAGCAGCTTAACCTCCTACAATGAGCAGTTCTTC

d_call: NA
j_call: TRBJ2-1
cdr3_length: 15
v_call: TRBV28
clone_size: NA
cdr3_aa: CASSHMGGSLNEQFF
cdr3_nt: TGTGCCAGCAGCCATATGGGGGGAAGCTTGAATGAGCAGTTCTTC

d_call: TRBD1
j_call: TRBJ2-2
cdr3_length: 15
v_call: TRBV6-6
clone_size: NA
cdr3_aa: CASSKGTGNTGELFF
cdr3_nt: TGTGCCAGCAGTAAAGGGACAGGGAACACCGGGGAGCTGTTTTTT

d_call: TRBD2
j_call: TRBJ2-7
cdr3_length: 14
v_call: TRBV6-5
clone_size: NA
cdr3_aa: CAIRGLAGVGEQYF
cdr3_nt: TGTGCCATCCGCGGATTAGCGGGAGTGGGCGAGCAGTACTTC

d_call: NA
j_call: TRBJ2-7
cdr3_length: 12
v_call: TRBV6-6
clone_size: NA
cdr3_aa: CASSYSRDEQYF
cdr3_nt: TGTGCCAGCAGTTACTCGCGCGACGAGCAGTACTTC

d_call: NA
j_call: TRBJ2-1
cdr3_length: 11
v_call: TRBV2
clone_size: NA
cdr3_aa: CATSLFFEQFF
cdr3_nt: TGTGCCACCTCCCTTTTTTTTGAGCAGTTCTTC

d_call: NA
j_call: TRBJ2-7
cdr3_length: 13
v_call: TRBV27
clone_size: once
cdr3_aa: CASRLQGTYEQYF
cdr3_nt: TGTGCCAGCAGATTACAGGGCACCTACGAGCAGTACTTC

d_call: NA
j_call: TRBJ2-1
cdr3_length: 17
v_call: TRBV27
clone_size: NA
cdr3_aa: CASSLEEGRVPYNEQFF
cdr3_nt: TGTGCCAGCAGTTTAGAGGAGGGAAGGGTTCCCTACAATGAGCAGTTCTTC

d_call: TRBD1
j_call: TRBJ2-2
cdr3_length: 15
v_call: TRBV4-1
clone_size: NA
cdr3_aa: CASSQGDRATGELFF
cdr3_nt: TGCGCCAGCAGCCAGGGGGACAGGGCCACCGGGGAGCTGTTTTTT

d_call: TRBD1
j_call: TRBJ1-3
cdr3_length: 15
v_call: TRBV5-4
clone_size: few
cdr3_aa: CASSPPGQSGNTIYF
cdr3_nt: TGTGCCAGCAGCCCTCCGGGACAGTCCGGAAACACCATATATTTT

d_call: NA
j_call: TRBJ1-5
cdr3_length: 17
v_call: TRBV21-1
clone_size: few
cdr3_aa: CATIDPDRRYSNQPQHF
cdr3_nt: TGTGCCACCATAGATCCCGACAGAAGATATAGCAATCAGCCCCAGCATTTT

d_call: TRBD1
j_call: TRBJ1-2
cdr3_length: 14
v_call: TRBV27
clone_size: NA
cdr3_aa: CASRPTGGYYGYTF
cdr3_nt: TGTGCCAGCAGACCTACAGGGGGCTACTATGGCTACACCTTC

d_call: NA
j_call: TRBJ1-1
cdr3_length: 13
v_call: TRBV29-1
clone_size: NA
cdr3_aa: CSASGQSNTEAFF
cdr3_nt: TGCAGCGCATCAGGACAGTCGAACACTGAAGCTTTCTTT

d_call: NA
j_call: TRBJ1-3
cdr3_length: 17
v_call: TRBV19
clone_size: NA
cdr3_aa: CASTIRGSPSSGNTIYF
cdr3_nt: TGTGCCAGTACCATAAGGGGCAGCCCGAGCTCTGGAAACACCATATATTTT

d_call: NA
j_call: TRBJ1-2
cdr3_length: 13
v_call: TRBV28
clone_size: NA
cdr3_aa: CASTRRGRDGYTF
cdr3_nt: TGTGCCAGCACCCGAAGAGGTAGAGATGGCTACACCTTC

d_call: NA
j_call: TRBJ1-2
cdr3_length: 12
v_call: TRBV19
clone_size: NA
cdr3_aa: CASSIYNYGYTF
cdr3_nt: TGTGCCAGTAGTATTTATAACTATGGCTACACCTTC

d_call: NA
j_call: TRBJ1-2
cdr3_length: 13
v_call: TRBV7-9
clone_size: NA
cdr3_aa: CASSPTTQASYTF
cdr3_nt: TGTGCCAGCAGCCCTACTACCCAGGCCAGCTACACCTTC

d_call: NA
j_call: TRBJ1-2
cdr3_length: 15
v_call: TRBV5-1
clone_size: few
cdr3_aa: CASSLSAGIDYGYTF
cdr3_nt: TGCGCCAGCAGCTTGTCGGCAGGAATCGACTATGGCTACACCTTC

d_call: NA
j_call: TRBJ1-5
cdr3_length: 14
v_call: TRBV18
clone_size: few
cdr3_aa: CASSPGQPNQPQHF
cdr3_nt: TGTGCCAGCTCACCAGGGCAACCAAATCAGCCCCAGCATTTT

d_call: NA
j_call: TRBJ2-5
cdr3_length: 12
v_call: TRBV11-2
clone_size: NA
cdr3_aa: CASSHLGETQYF
cdr3_nt: TGTGCCAGCAGCCATTTAGGGGAGACCCAGTACTTC

d_call: NA
j_call: TRBJ1-5
cdr3_length: 14
v_call: TRBV16
clone_size: NA
cdr3_aa: CASSLGPLNQPQHF
cdr3_nt: TGTGCCAGCAGCCTGGGACCGCTTAATCAGCCCCAGCATTTT

d_call: TRBD1
j_call: TRBJ1-2
cdr3_length: 14
v_call: TRBV10-3
clone_size: NA
cdr3_aa: CAISSGQGARGYTF
cdr3_nt: TGTGCCATCAGTTCCGGACAGGGAGCTCGGGGCTACACCTTC

d_call: NA
j_call: TRBJ1-5
cdr3_length: 15
v_call: TRBV7-9
clone_size: NA
cdr3_aa: CASNHGGEANQPQHF
cdr3_nt: TGTGCCAGCAACCATGGGGGGGAGGCCAATCAGCCCCAGCATTTT